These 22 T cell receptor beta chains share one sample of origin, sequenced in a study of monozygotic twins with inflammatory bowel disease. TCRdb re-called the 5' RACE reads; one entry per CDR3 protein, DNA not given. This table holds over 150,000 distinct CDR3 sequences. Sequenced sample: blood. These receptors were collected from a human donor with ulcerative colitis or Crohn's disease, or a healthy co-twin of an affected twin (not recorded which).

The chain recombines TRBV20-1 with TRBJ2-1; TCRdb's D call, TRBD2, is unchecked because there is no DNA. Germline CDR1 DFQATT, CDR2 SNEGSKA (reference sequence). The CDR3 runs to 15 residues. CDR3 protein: CSARGGLAGDNEQFF.

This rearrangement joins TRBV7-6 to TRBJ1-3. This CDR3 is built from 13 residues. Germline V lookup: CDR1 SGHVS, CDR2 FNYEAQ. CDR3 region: CAGSPIRGNTIYF.

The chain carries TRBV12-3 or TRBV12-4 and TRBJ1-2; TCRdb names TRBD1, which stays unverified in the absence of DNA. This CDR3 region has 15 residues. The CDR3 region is CASSRWTASNYGYTF.

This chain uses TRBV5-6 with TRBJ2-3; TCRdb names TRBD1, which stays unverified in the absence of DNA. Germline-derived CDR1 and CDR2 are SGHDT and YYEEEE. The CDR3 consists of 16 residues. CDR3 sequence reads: CASSLMGDRAIVTQYF.

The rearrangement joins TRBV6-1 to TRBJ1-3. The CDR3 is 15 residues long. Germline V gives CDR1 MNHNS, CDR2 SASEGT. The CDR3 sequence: CASSGSSDYGNTIYF.

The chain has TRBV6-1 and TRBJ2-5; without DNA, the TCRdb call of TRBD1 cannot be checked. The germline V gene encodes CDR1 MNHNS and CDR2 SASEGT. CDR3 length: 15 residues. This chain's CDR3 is CASSGGTREKETQYF.

The CDR3 reads CASSFDSNYGYTF. The V gene is TRBV7-9, the J gene TRBJ1-2. The V gene's germline CDR1 is SEHNR and CDR2 FQNEAQ (reference sequence). The CDR3 is made up of 13 amino acids. Using reference TRBV7-9 and TRBJ1-2 for the parts outside the CDR3, the full variable domain is DTGVSQNPRHKITKRGQNVTFRCDPISEHNRLYWYRQTLGQGPEFLTYFQNEAQLEKSRLLSDRFSAERPKGSFSTLEIQRTEQGDSAMYLCASSFDSNYGYTFGSGTRLTVV.

The CDR3 loop reads CALGDGAGEQYF. The chain links TRBV15 to TRBJ2-7; TCRdb reports TRBD1, a call that lacks DNA to check it against. Germline values: CDR1 LNHNV, CDR2 YYDKDF (reference sequence). The CDR3 runs to 12 residues.

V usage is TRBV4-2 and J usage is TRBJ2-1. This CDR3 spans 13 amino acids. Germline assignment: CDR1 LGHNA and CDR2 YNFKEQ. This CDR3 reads CASSQVLGNEQFF.

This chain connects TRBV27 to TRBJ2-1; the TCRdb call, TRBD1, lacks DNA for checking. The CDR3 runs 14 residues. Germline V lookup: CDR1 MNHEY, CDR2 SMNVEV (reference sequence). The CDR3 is CASSFKAGVNEQFF.

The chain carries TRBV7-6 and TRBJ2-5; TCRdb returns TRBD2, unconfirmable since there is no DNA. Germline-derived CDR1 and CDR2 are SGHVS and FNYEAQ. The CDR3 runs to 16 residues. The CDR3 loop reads CASSTTGTDPRETQYF. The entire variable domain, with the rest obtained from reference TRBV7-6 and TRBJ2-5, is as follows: GAGVSQSPRYKVTKRGQDVALRCDPISGHVSLYWYRQALGQGPEFLTYFNYEAQQDKSGLPNDRFSAERPEGSISTLTIQRTEQRDSAMYRCASSTTGTDPRETQYFGPGTRLLVL.

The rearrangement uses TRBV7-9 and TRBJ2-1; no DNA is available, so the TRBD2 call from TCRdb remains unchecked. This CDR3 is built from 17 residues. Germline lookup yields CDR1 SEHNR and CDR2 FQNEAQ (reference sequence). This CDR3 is CASSLGLAGDQGNEQFF.

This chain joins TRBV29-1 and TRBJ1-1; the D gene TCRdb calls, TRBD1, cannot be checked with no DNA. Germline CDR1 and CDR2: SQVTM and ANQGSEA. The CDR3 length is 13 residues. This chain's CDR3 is CSVDGQENTEAFF. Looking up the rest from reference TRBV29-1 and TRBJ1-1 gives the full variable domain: SAVISQKPSRDICQRGTSLTIQCQVDSQVTMMFWYRQQPGQSLTLIATANQGSEATYESGFVIDKFPISRPNLTFSTLTVSNMSPEDSSIYLCSVDGQENTEAFFGQGTRLTVV.

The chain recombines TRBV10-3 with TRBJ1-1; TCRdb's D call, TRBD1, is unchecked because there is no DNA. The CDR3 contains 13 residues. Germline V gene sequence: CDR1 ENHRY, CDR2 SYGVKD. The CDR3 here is CAIGTGGIAEAFF.

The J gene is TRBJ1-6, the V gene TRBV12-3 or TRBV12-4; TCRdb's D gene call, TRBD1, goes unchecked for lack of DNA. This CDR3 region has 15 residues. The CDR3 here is CASSWGRAGNSPLHF.

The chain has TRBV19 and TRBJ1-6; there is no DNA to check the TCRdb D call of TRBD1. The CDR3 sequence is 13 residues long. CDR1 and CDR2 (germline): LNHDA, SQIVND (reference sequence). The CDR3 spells CASRDRDYSPLHF.

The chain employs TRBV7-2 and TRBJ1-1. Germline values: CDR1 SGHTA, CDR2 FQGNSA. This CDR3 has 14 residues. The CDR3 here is CASSLAGPHTEAFF. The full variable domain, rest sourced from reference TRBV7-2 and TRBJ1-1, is GAGVSQSPSNKVTEKGKDVELRCDPISGHTALYWYRQSLGQGLEFLIYFQGNSAPDKSGLPSDRFSAERTGGSVSTLTIQRTQQEDSAVYLCASSLAGPHTEAFFGQGTRLTVV.

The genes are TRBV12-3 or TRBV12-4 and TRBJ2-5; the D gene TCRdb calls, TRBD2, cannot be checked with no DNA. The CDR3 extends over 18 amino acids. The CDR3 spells CASSSRLAGTMGGETQYF.

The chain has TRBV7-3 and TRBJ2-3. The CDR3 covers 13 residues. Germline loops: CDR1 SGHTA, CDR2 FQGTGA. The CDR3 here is CASSRGSTDTQYF.

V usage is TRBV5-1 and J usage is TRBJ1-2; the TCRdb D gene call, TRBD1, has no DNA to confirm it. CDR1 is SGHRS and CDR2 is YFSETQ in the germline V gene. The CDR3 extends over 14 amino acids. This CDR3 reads CASREAIQDYGYTF.

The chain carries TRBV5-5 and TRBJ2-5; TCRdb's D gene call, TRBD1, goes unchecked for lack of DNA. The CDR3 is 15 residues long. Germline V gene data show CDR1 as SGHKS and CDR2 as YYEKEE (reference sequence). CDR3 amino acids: CASSPVPGGQETQYF.

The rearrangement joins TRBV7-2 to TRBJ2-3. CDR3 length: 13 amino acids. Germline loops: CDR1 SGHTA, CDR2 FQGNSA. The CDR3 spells CASSPDPTDTQYF. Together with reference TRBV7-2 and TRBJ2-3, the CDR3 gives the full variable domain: GAGVSQSPSNKVTEKGKDVELRCDPISGHTALYWYRQSLGQGLEFLIYFQGNSAPDKSGLPSDRFSAERTGGSVSTLTIQRTQQEDSAVYLCASSPDPTDTQYFGPGTRLTVL.